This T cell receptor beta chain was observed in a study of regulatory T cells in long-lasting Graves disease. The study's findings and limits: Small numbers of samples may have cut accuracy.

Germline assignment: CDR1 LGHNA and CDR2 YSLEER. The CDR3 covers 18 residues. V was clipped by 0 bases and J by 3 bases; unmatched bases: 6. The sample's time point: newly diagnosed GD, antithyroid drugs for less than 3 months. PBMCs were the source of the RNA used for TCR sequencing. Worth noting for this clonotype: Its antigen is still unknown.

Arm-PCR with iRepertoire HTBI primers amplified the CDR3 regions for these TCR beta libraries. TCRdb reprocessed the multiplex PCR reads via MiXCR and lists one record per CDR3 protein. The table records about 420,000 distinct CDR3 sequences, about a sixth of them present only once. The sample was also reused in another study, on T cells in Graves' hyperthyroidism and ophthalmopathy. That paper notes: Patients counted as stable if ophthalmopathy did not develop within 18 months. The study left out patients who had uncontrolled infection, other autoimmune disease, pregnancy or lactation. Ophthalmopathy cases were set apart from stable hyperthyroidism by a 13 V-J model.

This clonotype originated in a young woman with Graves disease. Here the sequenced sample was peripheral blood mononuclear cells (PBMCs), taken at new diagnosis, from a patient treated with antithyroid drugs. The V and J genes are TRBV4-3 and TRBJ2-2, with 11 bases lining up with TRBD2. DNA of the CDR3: TGCGCCAGCAGCCAAGATTCCGGGACTAGCGGCTACACCGGGGAGCTGTTTTTT. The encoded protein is CASSQDSGTSGYTGELFF.